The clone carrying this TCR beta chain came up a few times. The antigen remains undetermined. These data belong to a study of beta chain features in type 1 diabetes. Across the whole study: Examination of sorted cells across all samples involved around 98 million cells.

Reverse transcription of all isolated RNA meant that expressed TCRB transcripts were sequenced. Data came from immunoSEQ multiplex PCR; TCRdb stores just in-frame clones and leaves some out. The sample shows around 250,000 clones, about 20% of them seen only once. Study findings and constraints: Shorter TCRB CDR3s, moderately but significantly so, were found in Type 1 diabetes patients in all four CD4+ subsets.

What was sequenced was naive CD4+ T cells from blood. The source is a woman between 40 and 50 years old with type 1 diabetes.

The CDR3 reads CASSSWTSGDKNIQYF. The CDR3 region has the DNA TGTGCCAGTAGTTCATGGACTAGCGGGGATAAAAACATTCAGTACTTC. This chain uses TRBV19 with TRBJ2-4; TRBD2 matches at 12 bases. The length of the CDR3 is 16 residues. V shed 5 bases and J 4 bases; nucleotides not matched to a gene: 6. Germline CDR1 and CDR2: LNHDA and SQIVND (reference sequence).